Shown below are 21 T cell receptor beta chains from a single sample sequenced in a study of post-analysis software for immune sequencing data. Findings and caveats of the study: Comparison of patients with controls showed four or five TRBV segments more frequent in patients, TRBV5-6, TRBV5-1 and TRBV20-1 among them.

Their cognate antigens are unknown. Tagging with unique molecular identifiers was a feature of the TCR beta cDNA libraries. TCRdb re-analysed the PCR reads in MiXCR, keeping a single row per CDR3 protein. The sample yields 600,000 to 700,000 distinct CDR3 sequences, 55% to 60% seen once. Sequenced material: blood. These receptors originate from a girl aged 2 to 10 with multiple sclerosis.

The rearrangement joins TRBV20-1 to TRBJ1-4; perhaps TRBD1 as D (6 bases). This CDR3 region has 13 residues. The germline CDR1 and CDR2 sequences are DFQATT and SNEGSKA (reference sequence). V was trimmed by 1 base and J by 5 bases, leaving 8 bases between them. DNA of the CDR3: TGCAGTGCTAGAGGACAGGCGAATGAAAAACTGTTTTTT. Translated, it gives CSARGQANEKLFF.

CDR3 region: CSARREVYSDEQYF. The CDR3 nucleotides read TGCAGCGCCCGCAGGGAGGTTTACAGCGATGAGCAGTACTTC. The J gene is TRBJ2-5, the V gene TRBV29-1; D possibly corresponds to TRBD2 (6 bases). Deletions cut 7 bases from V and 11 bases from J, with 26 bases between. The CDR3 totals 14 residues. Looked up from germline, CDR1 is SQVTM and CDR2 is ANQGSEA.

The V call is TRBV5-1, the J call TRBJ2-3; TRBD1 matches at 8 bases. Trimming removed 5 bases from V and 1 base from J; junction bases left unmatched: 6. CDR1 is SGHRS and CDR2 is YFSETQ in the germline V gene. This CDR3 spans 15 amino acids. The CDR3 protein is CASSSSTGGTDTQYF. CDR3 nucleotide sequence: TGCGCCAGCAGTTCATCGACAGGGGGCACAGATACGCAGTATTTT.

The chain has TRBV5-8 and TRBJ2-4; weak D call: TRBD2 (5 bases). Per the germline V gene, CDR1 is SGHTS and CDR2 is YDEGEE. Trimming stripped 2 bases from V and 12 bases from J, with 15 bases between. The CDR3 runs to 13 residues. DNA for the CDR3: TGTGCCAGCAGCTTTGGGTCCGGGGAAGATCAGTACTTC. This gives the protein CASSFGSGEDQYF. The variable domain in full, completed from reference TRBV5-8 and TRBJ2-4, reads EAGVTQSPTHLIKTRGQQATLRCSPISGHTSVYWYQQALGLGLQFLLWYDEGEERNRGNFPPRFSGRQFPNYSSELNVNALELEDSALYLCASSFGSGEDQYFGAGTRLSVL.

The rearrangement links TRBV7-9 to TRBJ1-1; D is undetermined. The germline gives CDR1 SEHNR, CDR2 FQNEAQ (reference sequence). Trimming removed 4 bases from V and 0 bases from J, with 12 bases in between. The CDR3 loop spans 15 amino acids. The CDR3 DNA reads as TGTGCCAGCAGCTCTTCCCCGGCTCTGAACACTGAAGCTTTCTTT. The encoded protein is CASSSSPALNTEAFF. Using reference TRBV7-9 and TRBJ1-1 for the parts outside the CDR3, the full variable domain is DTGVSQNPRHKITKRGQNVTFRCDPISEHNRLYWYRQTLGQGPEFLTYFQNEAQLEKSRLLSDRFSAERPKGSFSTLEIQRTEQGDSAMYLCASSSSPALNTEAFFGQGTRLTVV.

The rearrangement joins TRBV7-9 to TRBJ2-1; TRBD1 matches at 7 bases. V lost 5 bases and J lost 8; bases outside the gene matches: 9. The CDR3 totals 14 residues. Germline loops: CDR1 SEHNR, CDR2 FQNEAQ (reference sequence). CDR3 coding DNA: TGTGCCAGCAGCCTTGACAGGGATAGCGATGAGCAGTTCTTC. Its protein is CASSLDRDSDEQFF. The full variable domain, in which reference TRBV7-9 and TRBJ2-1 provide the parts outside the CDR3, is DTGVSQNPRHKITKRGQNVTFRCDPISEHNRLYWYRQTLGQGPEFLTYFQNEAQLEKSRLLSDRFSAERPKGSFSTLEIQRTEQGDSAMYLCASSLDRDSDEQFFGPGTRLTVL.

This clonotype has just one count. The chain uses TRBV5-1 and TRBJ1-2, with TRBD1 matching over 9 bases. CDR1 is SGHRS and CDR2 is YFSETQ in the germline V gene. The CDR3 runs 14 residues. J was trimmed by 6 bases and V by 4 bases; bases with no gene match: 7. Written as DNA, the CDR3 is TGCGCCAGCAGCGGGACAGGGAGGGAGGATGGCTACACCTTC. Translating it yields CASSGTGREDGYTF.

V gene TRBV20-1 combines with J gene TRBJ2-1, with D uncertain. In germline, CDR1 is DFQATT, CDR2 SNEGSKA (reference sequence). The V end was cut by 3 bases, the J end by 9 bases, with 12 bases between. This CDR3 has 12 amino acids. This CDR3 reads CSARKSGREQFF. In DNA form, the CDR3 reads TGCAGTGCTAGGAAGAGTGGGCGTGAGCAGTTCTTC.

The chain has TRBV10-3 and TRBJ2-3; D possibly corresponds to TRBD2 (6 bases). Germline V gives CDR1 ENHRY, CDR2 SYGVKD. The germline V and J ends were trimmed by 8 bases and 1 base, with 16 bases remaining between them. The CDR3 spans 15 residues. Here the CDR3 reads CAIRLGGRRTDTQYF. The DNA of the CDR3 is TGTGCCATCCGGCTGGGGGGACGTCGCACAGATACGCAGTATTTT.

The V gene is TRBV29-1, the J gene TRBJ2-5; unclear D gene. The CDR3 runs to 14 residues. Germline CDR1 is SQVTM and CDR2 is ANQGSEA. V lost 2 bases, J lost 4 bases, and 14 bases lay in between. The DNA for the CDR3 is TGCAGCGTTGAATATGTCACCGAGTCAGAGACCCAGTACTTC. Its protein is CSVEYVTESETQYF.

The chain recombines TRBV12-3 or TRBV12-4 with TRBJ1-2, with D possibly being TRBD1 (6 bases). Trimming removed 2 bases at V and 7 bases at J, with 14 bases between. The CDR3 consists of 14 residues. The CDR3 protein is CASSLLGAAGGYTF. CDR3 DNA sequence: TGTGCCAGCAGTTTACTGGGGGCAGCAGGTGGCTACACCTTC.

The V gene is TRBV4-3, the J gene TRBJ1-1, with no clear D. CDR1 is LGHNA and CDR2 is YSLEER in the germline V gene. V lost 1 base and J 0 bases, leaving 12 bases between the germline ends. The CDR3 extends over 16 amino acids. The CDR3 DNA reads as TGCGCCAGCAGCCAAGCCTTGGAGGGCATGAACACTGAAGCTTTCTTT. Amino acids: CASSQALEGMNTEAFF.

This clonotype was detected only a few times. The chain uses TRBV10-1 and TRBJ2-5, with D hard to call. This CDR3 region has 14 residues. Deletions cut 2 bases from V and 1 base from J, with 8 bases between. Per germline, CDR1 WNHNN and CDR2 SYGVQD (reference sequence). The CDR3 region has the DNA TGCGCCAGCAGTGAGGCTTGGGGCCAAGAGACCCAGTACTTC. Translating gives CASSEAWGQETQYF.

The chain combines TRBV5-1 with TRBJ1-2; TRBD1 is a possible D gene (6 bases). The CDR3 is 13 amino acids. Germline V gene data show CDR1 as SGHRS and CDR2 as YFSETQ. V was shortened by 0 bases and J by 7 bases, with 10 bases between the two germline ends. The CDR3 bases are TGCGCCAGCAGCTTGGCCGAGGGGGTTGGCTACACCTTC. Translating it yields CASSLAEGVGYTF. The full variable domain, its missing parts supplied by reference TRBV5-1 and TRBJ1-2, is KAGVTQTPRYLIKTRGQQVTLSCSPISGHRSVSWYQQTPGQGLQFLFEYFSETQRNKGNFPGRFSGRQFSNSRSEMNVSTLELGDSALYLCASSLAEGVGYTFGSGTRLTVV.

The gene calls are TRBV21-1 and TRBJ2-7; the table gives TRBD1 as D, unverified against the DNA. TRBV21-1 is marked as a pseudogene. The CDR3 contains 13 residues. The CDR3 DNA reads TGTGCCAGCAGCCTTGTCCGGGGGTGGAAGCAGTACTTC. It translates to CASSLVRGWKQYF.

The chain carries TRBV29-1 and TRBJ2-7; TRBD2 agrees at 9 bases. The CDR3 contains 14 residues. Trimming at V came to 4 bases and at J to 7 bases, leaving 11 bases not matched to a gene. Per germline, CDR1 SQVTM and CDR2 ANQGSEA. CDR3 amino acids: CSVVTSGSYNEQYF. CDR3 DNA sequence: TGCAGCGTTGTAACTAGCGGGTCCTACAATGAGCAGTACTTC.

The rearrangement uses TRBV20-1 and TRBJ2-4; D is unresolved. Trimming stripped 5 bases from V and 3 bases from J, with 5 bases between. This CDR3 region has 11 residues. From germline, CDR1 is DFQATT and CDR2 SNEGSKA (reference sequence). The chain's CDR3 is CSAWHKNIQYF. The CDR3 DNA reads TGCAGTGCTTGGCACAAAAACATTCAGTACTTC.

The chain links TRBV6-7 to TRBJ1-2; D is perhaps TRBD1 (5 bases). TRBV6-7 counts as an open reading frame of uncertain function. Deletions cut 0 bases from V and 0 bases from J, with 8 bases between. This CDR3 spans 15 amino acids. In nucleotides, the CDR3 is TGTGCCAGCAGTTACTCGATACAGGCTAACTATGGCTACACCTTC. This sequence encodes CASSYSIQANYGYTF.

This chain links TRBV5-1 with TRBJ2-5; 9 positions match TRBD1. Germline assignment: CDR1 SGHRS and CDR2 YFSETQ. Trimming took 1 base from V and 7 from J; bases not matched to a gene: 11. The CDR3 consists of 16 residues. The CDR3 loop is CASSLMTGGASRTQYF. The CDR3 bases are TGCGCCAGCAGCTTGATGACAGGGGGGGCTTCACGGACCCAGTACTTC.

This chain connects TRBV24-1 to TRBJ2-1; TRBD2 agrees at 7 bases. The CDR3 spans 14 residues. The trim removed 2 bases at V and 7 bases at J, leaving 4 bases unmatched. In germline, CDR1 is KGHDR, CDR2 SFDVKD. The CDR3 DNA follows: TGTGCCACCAGTGATTCCCTAGCGGTTAATGAGCAGTTCTTC. The encoded protein is CATSDSLAVNEQFF.

This rearrangement joins TRBV7-9 to TRBJ1-2, with D perhaps TRBD1 (5 bases). The germline V gene encodes CDR1 SEHNR and CDR2 FQNEAQ (reference sequence). V was cut by 5 bases and J by 4 bases, with 17 bases left in between. The length of the CDR3 is 15 residues. The DNA of the CDR3 is TGTGCCAGCAGCGCCTCGGACACGTTGGCCTATGGCTACACCTTC. It yields the protein CASSASDTLAYGYTF.